The 30 T cell receptor beta chains presented below share a single source sample, sequenced in a study of beta chain features in type 1 diabetes (dated by TCRdb to about 2018). Their cognate antigens are unknown. The method was the immunoSEQ multiplex PCR assay. The High Capacity cDNA Reverse Transcription Kit was used to reverse transcribe all of the isolated RNA, meaning that expressed TCRB transcripts were what got sequenced. The immuneACCESS repertoire file appears here via TCRdb, limited to in-frame rearrangements. These files lack a portion of the clones; in checked studies, under half of the deficit traces to unresolved V genes, and the cause of the others is not known. The sample includes about 700,000 clones, with around an eighth observed a single time. The ten largest clones add up to 0.02% to 0.025% of the sample. Study-wide findings and limitations: A moderate but significant shortening of TCRB CDR3 length was observed in type 1 diabetes patients in all four CD4+ subsets.

Source material: naive CD4+ T cells from blood. The sample's cell subset or site label, in plain terms: true naive CD4+ T cells. The receptors were sampled from a man in his late teens or twenties with type 1 diabetes.

The chain has TRBV25-1 and TRBJ1-2, with D tentatively TRBD1 (5 bases). The CDR3 consists of 13 residues. Trimming took off 4 bases at V and 2 bases at J, with 8 bases between the two ends. The germline V gene encodes CDR1 MGHDK and CDR2 SYGVNS. The CDR3 DNA reads as TGTGCCAGCAGTGGAGGGGCAAACTATGGCTACACCTTC. It codes for CASSGGANYGYTF.

The table lists this clone with a few counts. The chain links TRBV7-2 to TRBJ2-3; 7 nucleotides line up with TRBD2. This CDR3 spans 15 amino acids. Unmatched junction bases numbered 9, after V lost 5 bases and J lost 4 bases. Germline V gene data show CDR1 as SGHTA and CDR2 as FQGNSA. In DNA, the CDR3 is TGTGCCAGCAGCCTCCGCGGGGGAGACTCAGATACGCAGTATTTT. The encoded protein is CASSLRGGDSDTQYF.

The chain couples TRBV4-2 to TRBJ2-1; 11 bases are a match to TRBD2. Trimming took 1 base from V and 8 from J; bases not matched to a gene: 7. The V gene's germline CDR1 is LGHNA and CDR2 YNFKEQ. The CDR3 totals 16 residues. CDR3: CASSQAGTSGRDEQFF. Written as DNA, the CDR3 is TGTGCCAGCAGCCAAGCCGGGACTAGCGGTAGAGATGAGCAGTTCTTC.

The chain links TRBV20-1 to TRBJ2-1; no definite D call. The V and J ends lost 1 base and 14 bases respectively, with 3 bases between them. The CDR3 is 8 residues long. Germline-derived CDR1 and CDR2 are DFQATT and SNEGSKA (reference sequence). Here the CDR3 reads CSARAKFF. CDR3 in DNA: TGCAGTGCTAGAGCTAAGTTCTTC.

This clone was counted a few times. The chain carries TRBV7-2 and TRBJ2-3; 8 bases are a match to TRBD2. The germline V gene has CDR1 SGHTA and CDR2 FQGNSA. The CDR3 extends over 16 amino acids. With 5 bases clipped from V and 0 bases from J, the junction kept 7 bases outside the gene matches. The CDR3 protein is CASSPGGGRSTDTQYF. The CDR3 nucleotides are TGTGCCAGCAGCCCCGGGGGGGGGCGCAGCACAGATACGCAGTATTTT.

The chain links TRBV2 to TRBJ2-3, with TRBD2 matching 8 bases. CDR1 SNHLY and CDR2 FYNNEI come from the germline V gene. V dropped 6 bases and J dropped 5; count of bases not matched to a gene: 19. This CDR3 spans 18 amino acids. The CDR3 DNA is TGTGCCAGCAGCCTGACAGGTCGACTAGCGCGCGGAGGAGATACGCAGTATTTT. It translates to CASSLTGRLARGGDTQYF.

The chain employs TRBV7-9 and TRBJ2-2; no definite D call. Trimming cost V 11 bases and J 2 bases, with 12 bases left between them. Germline-derived CDR1 and CDR2 are SEHNR and FQNEAQ (reference sequence). The CDR3 length is 13 residues. The CDR3 DNA is TGTGCCTCCGGGCCGGTTAACACCGGGGAGCTGTTTTTT. Its translation: CASGPVNTGELFF.

This chain connects TRBV19 to TRBJ2-3, with 10 bases aligning to TRBD1. This CDR3 is 17 amino acids long. Trimming took 7 bases from V and 6 from J; bases not matched to a gene: 16. CDR1 and CDR2 (germline): LNHDA, SQIVND (reference sequence). The CDR3 coding sequence is TGTGCCAGTACCCTCGGGGGTTGGGACAGGGGAGGGGATACGCAGTATTTT. It translates to CASTLGGWDRGGDTQYF. The full variable domain, rest sourced from reference TRBV19 and TRBJ2-3, is DGGITQSPKYLFRKEGQNVTLSCEQNLNHDAMYWYRQDPGQGLRLIYYSQIVNDFQKGDIAEGYSVSREKKESFPLTVTSAQKNPTAFYLCASTLGGWDRGGDTQYFGPGTRLTVL.

This clone has just a few counts. V and J are TRBV25-1 and TRBJ2-1; perhaps TRBD2 as D (6 bases). The CDR3 sequence is 17 residues long. CDR1 is MGHDK, CDR2 SYGVNS, per germline. Trimming cost V 2 bases and J 9 bases, with 23 bases left between them. CDR3: CASSEGGSGGRSSEQFF. The CDR3 nucleotides read TGTGCCAGCAGTGAAGGGGGTAGCGGCGGGCGATCGAGTGAGCAGTTCTTC.

This chain connects TRBV9 to TRBJ2-7, with D possibly being TRBD1 or TRBD2 (5 bases each). Germline lookup yields CDR1 SGDLS and CDR2 YYNGEE. The CDR3 is made up of 14 amino acids. V was clipped by 4 bases and J by 2 bases, with 13 bases between them. The CDR3 spells CASSPRDPPYEQYF. Written as DNA, the CDR3 is TGTGCCAGCAGCCCACGGGACCCTCCCTACGAGCAGTACTTC.

The chain employs TRBV9 and TRBJ2-7; tentatively, D is TRBD2 (6 bases). Between the trimmed V and J ends, which lost 3 bases and 3 bases, there was a span of 13 bases. This CDR3 contains 14 residues. CDR1 SGDLS and CDR2 YYNGEE come from the germline V gene. The CDR3 DNA reads TGTGCCAGCAGCGGTAGACTAGGAGACTACGAGCAGTACTTC. Amino acid sequence: CASSGRLGDYEQYF.

The rearrangement joins TRBV4-1 to TRBJ2-1, with D tentatively TRBD2 (6 bases). Trimming shortened V by 1 base and J by 4 bases, and 11 bases separated the two germline ends. In germline, CDR1 is MGHRA, CDR2 YSYEKL. The CDR3 extends over 15 amino acids. CDR3 bases: TGCGCCAGCAGCCAAGGGCAGGGAGGATACAATGAGCAGTTCTTC. Translating it yields CASSQGQGGYNEQFF.

The chain carries TRBV7-9 and TRBJ2-1; tentatively, D is TRBD2 (6 bases). Trimming pared 10 bases from V and 0 bases from J, leaving 16 bases between. The CDR3 length is 15 residues. Germline V gene data show CDR1 as SEHNR and CDR2 as FQNEAQ (reference sequence). CDR3 DNA: TGTGCCATACTAATTCGGGGGAGCTCCTACAATGAGCAGTTCTTC. Protein: CAILIRGSSYNEQFF.

The chain joins TRBV6-6 to TRBJ1-4; perhaps TRBD1 as D (6 bases). CDR1 is MNHNY and CDR2 is SVGAGI in the germline V gene (reference sequence). V gave up 3 bases and J gave up 8 bases, with 16 bases separating them. CDR3 size: 15 residues. DNA for the CDR3: TGTGCCAGCAGTTATTCGACCGCTGGGGGCGAAAAACTGTTTTTT. This sequence encodes CASSYSTAGGEKLFF.

The chain uses TRBV6-6 and TRBJ2-1; 9 bases match TRBD2. CDR3 length equals 11 residues. V shed 8 bases and J 10 bases; nucleotides not matched to a gene: 3. The germline V gene has CDR1 MNHNY and CDR2 SVGAGI (reference sequence). The CDR3 loop reads CASLAGTEQFF. DNA of the CDR3: TGTGCCAGCCTAGCGGGGACAGAGCAGTTCTTC.

This clone was counted only a few times. V usage is TRBV10-3 and J usage is TRBJ1-1, with 7 bases matching TRBD1. The CDR3 is 13 residues long. Per the germline V gene, CDR1 is ENHRY and CDR2 is SYGVKD. V lost 5 bases to trimming and J lost 6 bases; unmatched junction nucleotides: 6. CDR3 DNA sequence: TGTGCCATCAGTCCAATCCAGGGGGCTGAAGCTTTCTTT. It translates to CAISPIQGAEAFF.

There are a few counts of this clone. The chain has TRBV7-3 and TRBJ1-3; TRBD1 might be the D (6 bases). The V gene's germline CDR1 is SGHTA and CDR2 FQGTGA. The V and J ends lost 4 bases and 0 bases respectively, with 10 bases between them. The CDR3 is 15 residues long. CDR3 residues: CASSSTGLSGNTIYF. As DNA, the CDR3 is TGTGCCAGCAGCTCGACAGGCCTCTCTGGAAACACCATATATTTT.

The chain is built from TRBV29-1 and TRBJ2-5; D is unclear. V was shortened by 2 bases and J by 1 base, with 2 bases between the two germline ends. This CDR3 spans 11 amino acids. CDR1 is SQVTM, CDR2 ANQGSEA, per germline. The CDR3 sequence is CSVELQETQYF. In DNA, the CDR3 is TGCAGCGTTGAACTCCAAGAGACCCAGTACTTC.

This clone was picked up a small number of times. V is TRBV30 and J is TRBJ1-4; a possible D gene is TRBD1 (6 bases). Germline assignment: CDR1 GTSNPN and CDR2 SVGIG (reference sequence). V was shortened by 4 bases and J by 1 base, with 13 bases between the two germline ends. The CDR3 is 15 amino acids. For the CDR3, the DNA is TGTGCCTGGACGGACAGCCTAGGAACTAATGAAAAACTGTTTTTT. Translated, it gives CAWTDSLGTNEKLFF.

This clone has more than one count but fewer than ten. The genes are TRBV7-2 and TRBJ2-3, with TRBD2 matching 7 bases. V shed 1 base, J shed 3 bases, and the junction held 7 bases outside the gene matches. The CDR3 covers 16 residues. The germline gives CDR1 SGHTA, CDR2 FQGNSA. CDR3 bases: TGTGCCAGCAGCTTAGGTTGGGCGGGGGTAACAGATACGCAGTATTTT. Its protein product is CASSLGWAGVTDTQYF.

This clone was found a few times. CDR3 residues: CASPGGTGNSPLHF. The CDR3 coding sequence is TGTGCCAGCCCCGGGGGGACGGGTAACTCACCCCTCCACTTT. The chain employs TRBV2 and TRBJ1-6, with D perhaps matching TRBD1 (5 bases). V was pared by 8 bases and J by 10 bases, with 18 bases between. The CDR3 sequence is 14 residues long. Germline V CDR1 and CDR2: SNHLY, FYNNEI. The full variable domain, completed using reference TRBV2 and TRBJ1-6, is EPEVTQTPSHQVTQMGQEVILRCVPISNHLYFYWYRQILGQKVEFLVSFYNNEISEKSEIFDDQFSVERPDGSNFTLKIRSTKLEDSAMYFCASPGGTGNSPLHFGNGTRLTVT.

V and J are TRBV28 and TRBJ1-4; a weak D match, TRBD1 (5 bases). The CDR3 contains 14 residues. Germline lookup yields CDR1 MDHEN and CDR2 SYDVKM. Between the trimmed V and J ends, which lost 2 bases and 6 bases, there was a span of 10 bases. CDR3 sequence: CASSLGARHEKLFF. Written as DNA, the CDR3 is TGTGCCAGCAGTTTAGGGGCCAGACATGAAAAACTGTTTTTT.

This clone came up a few times. Written as DNA, the CDR3 is TGTGCCATCAGTCGACAGGGACAGACCGGGGAGCTGTTTTTT. Its translation is CAISRQGQTGELFF. The J gene is TRBJ2-2, the V gene TRBV10-3; 7 nucleotides match TRBD1. In germline, CDR1 is ENHRY, CDR2 SYGVKD. CDR3 length: 14 amino acids. Unmatched junction bases numbered 5, after V lost 5 bases and J lost 5 bases.

This clone turned up a few times. This CDR3 is CAISPGQGLNQPQHF. The CDR3 bases are TGTGCCATCAGTCCGGGACAGGGTCTGAATCAGCCCCAGCATTTT. This chain joins TRBV10-3 and TRBJ1-5, with TRBD1 identical over 9 bases. Germline V lookup: CDR1 ENHRY, CDR2 SYGVKD. V lost 5 bases to trimming and J lost 4 bases; unmatched junction nucleotides: 6. This CDR3 is built from 15 residues.

V gene TRBV7-2 combines with J gene TRBJ1-6; the match to TRBD1 covers 8 bases. CDR3 length equals 14 residues. Unmatched junction bases numbered 4, after V lost 1 base and J lost 11 bases. From germline, CDR1 is SGHTA and CDR2 FQGNSA. Here the CDR3 reads CASSLGQGRTPLHF. In nucleotides, the CDR3 is TGTGCCAGCAGCTTAGGACAGGGGAGGACACCCCTCCACTTT. The entire variable domain, with the rest obtained from reference TRBV7-2 and TRBJ1-6, is as follows: GAGVSQSPSNKVTEKGKDVELRCDPISGHTALYWYRQSLGQGLEFLIYFQGNSAPDKSGLPSDRFSAERTGGSVSTLTIQRTQQEDSAVYLCASSLGQGRTPLHFGNGTRLTVT.

There are a few counts of this clone. The chain recombines TRBV6-1 with TRBJ2-1, with 10 bases identical to TRBD2. Germline V CDR1 and CDR2: MNHNS, SASEGT. This CDR3 is 18 amino acids long. The junction had 9 bases not matched to a gene; V was cut back by 4 bases and J by 0 bases. CDR3: CASSASGGSPSSYNEQFF. The CDR3 DNA reads as TGTGCCAGCAGTGCTAGCGGGGGATCCCCGAGCTCCTACAATGAGCAGTTCTTC.

This clone was observed a few times. The chain couples TRBV30 to TRBJ2-1; D ambiguous. The CDR3 is made up of 11 amino acids. CDR1 is GTSNPN and CDR2 is SVGIG in the germline V gene (reference sequence). The ends were cut back, 3 bases at V and 10 bases at J, with 10 bases in the middle. CDR3 protein: CAWRALGEQFF. The CDR3 region has the DNA TGTGCCTGGAGGGCCCTCGGGGAGCAGTTCTTC.

This clone was counted between two and nine times. V usage is TRBV6-5 and J usage is TRBJ2-7; possibly TRBD1 for D (6 bases). The CDR3 is made up of 16 amino acids. The germline V gene encodes CDR1 MNHEY and CDR2 SVGAGI. Trimming removed 2 bases from V and 1 base from J, with 15 bases in between. CDR3 residues: CASSYGTSRRSYEQYF. CDR3 bases: TGTGCCAGCAGTTACGGGACATCGAGGAGGTCCTACGAGCAGTACTTC.

The rearrangement joins TRBV25-1 to TRBJ1-4, with 8 bases lining up with TRBD1. V lost 1 base and J lost 2; bases outside the gene matches: 6. This CDR3 is 17 amino acids long. Germline V gene data show CDR1 as MGHDK and CDR2 as SYGVNS. As DNA, the CDR3 is TGTGCCAGCAGTGAATTGGGCGCAGGGGGCACTAATGAAAAACTGTTTTTT. Its protein is CASSELGAGGTNEKLFF.

This clone was observed a few times. This chain joins TRBV23-1 and TRBJ1-1; possibly TRBD1 for D (6 bases). TRBV23-1 is reported as an ORF; its role is uncertain. This CDR3 is 18 amino acids long. V gave up 2 bases and J gave up 4 bases, with 23 bases separating them. The CDR3: CASSQPTGASGEGTEAFF. The DNA of the CDR3 is TGCGCCAGCAGTCAACCGACGGGGGCAAGCGGTGAGGGCACTGAAGCTTTCTTT.